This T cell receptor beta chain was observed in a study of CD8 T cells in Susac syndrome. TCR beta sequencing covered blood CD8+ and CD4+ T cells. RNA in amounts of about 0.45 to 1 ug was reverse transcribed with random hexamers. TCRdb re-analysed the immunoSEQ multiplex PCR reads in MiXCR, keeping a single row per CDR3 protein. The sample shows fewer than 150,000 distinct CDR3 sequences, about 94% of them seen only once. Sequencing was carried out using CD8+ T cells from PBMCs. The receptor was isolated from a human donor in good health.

CDR3 residues: CASKDTPLTDTQYF. For the CDR3, the DNA is TGTGCCTCGAAGGACACCCCCCTCACAGATACGCAGTATTTT. The chain joins TRBV30 to TRBJ2-3, with D perhaps matching TRBD1 (5 bases). CDR3 length equals 14 residues. The V gene lost 7 bases and the J gene lost 2 bases, with 16 bases spanning the gap. Germline CDR1 is GTSNPN and CDR2 is SVGIG (reference sequence).